This TCR beta chain was observed in a study of shared T cell receptors in the human thymus. The method was immunoSEQ multiplex PCR; TCRdb's version includes in-frame clones alone and lacks a portion of them. The sample lists 630,000 or so clones; around 87% were seen once. V lost 1 base and J lost 8; bases outside the gene matches: 4. The CDR3 extends over 14 amino acids. Germline V lookup: CDR1 SEHNR, CDR2 FQNEAQ (reference sequence). These same data were also listed under a study on human thymus T cells. That report notes: Thymic resections from corrective heart surgery supplied the tissue.

Specimen: thymocytes. The V gene is TRBV7-9, the J gene TRBJ2-1, with 8 nucleotides matching TRBD1. The sequence derives from a boy under two years old with a congenital heart defect. CDR3 in DNA: TGTGCCAGCAGCTTAGGGACAGGGATCGATGAGCAGTTCTTC. Residues: CASSLGTGIDEQFF.